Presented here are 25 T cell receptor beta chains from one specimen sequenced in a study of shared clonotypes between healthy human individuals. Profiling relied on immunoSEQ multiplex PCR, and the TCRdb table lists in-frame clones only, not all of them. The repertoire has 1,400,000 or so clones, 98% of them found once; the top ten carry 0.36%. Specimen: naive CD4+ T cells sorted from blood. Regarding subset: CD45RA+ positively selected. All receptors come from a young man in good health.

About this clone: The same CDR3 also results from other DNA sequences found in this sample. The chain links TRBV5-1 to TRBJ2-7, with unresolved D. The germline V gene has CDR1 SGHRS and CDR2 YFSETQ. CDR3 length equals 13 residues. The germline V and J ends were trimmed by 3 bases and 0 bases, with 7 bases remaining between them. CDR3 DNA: TGCGCCAGCAGCTCCGGCAGCTCCTACGAGCAGTACTTC. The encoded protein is CASSSGSSYEQYF.

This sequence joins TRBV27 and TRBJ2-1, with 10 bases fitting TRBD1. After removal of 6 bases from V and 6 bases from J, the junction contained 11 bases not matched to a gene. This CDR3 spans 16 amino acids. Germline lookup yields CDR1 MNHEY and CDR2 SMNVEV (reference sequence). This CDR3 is CASSPTPGTGVNEQFF. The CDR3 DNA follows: TGTGCCAGCAGCCCAACCCCCGGGACAGGGGTCAATGAGCAGTTCTTC.

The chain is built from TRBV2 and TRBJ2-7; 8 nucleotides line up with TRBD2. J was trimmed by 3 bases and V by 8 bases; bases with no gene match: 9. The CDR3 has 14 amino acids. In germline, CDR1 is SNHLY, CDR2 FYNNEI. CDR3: CASLLADFVYEQYF. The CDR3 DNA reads TGTGCCAGCTTACTAGCGGACTTTGTCTACGAGCAGTACTTC.

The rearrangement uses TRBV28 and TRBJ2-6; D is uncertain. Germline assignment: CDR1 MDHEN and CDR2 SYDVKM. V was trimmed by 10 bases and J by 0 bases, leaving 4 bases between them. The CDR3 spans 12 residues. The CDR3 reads CAIGSGANVLTF. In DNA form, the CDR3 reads TGTGCCATCGGCTCTGGGGCCAACGTCCTGACTTTC.

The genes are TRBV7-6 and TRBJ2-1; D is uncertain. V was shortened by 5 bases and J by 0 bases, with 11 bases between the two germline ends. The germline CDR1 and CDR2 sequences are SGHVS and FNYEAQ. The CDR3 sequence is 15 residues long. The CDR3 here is CASSQERSSYNEQFF. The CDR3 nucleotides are TGTGCCAGCAGCCAAGAAAGAAGCTCCTACAATGAGCAGTTCTTC.

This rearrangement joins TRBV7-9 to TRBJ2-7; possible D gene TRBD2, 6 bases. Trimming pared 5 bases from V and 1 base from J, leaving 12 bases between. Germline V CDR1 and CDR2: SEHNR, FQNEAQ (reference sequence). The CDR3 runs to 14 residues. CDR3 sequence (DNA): TGTGCCAGCAGCCCGGGACGGGGGTCCTACGAGCAGTACTTC. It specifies CASSPGRGSYEQYF.

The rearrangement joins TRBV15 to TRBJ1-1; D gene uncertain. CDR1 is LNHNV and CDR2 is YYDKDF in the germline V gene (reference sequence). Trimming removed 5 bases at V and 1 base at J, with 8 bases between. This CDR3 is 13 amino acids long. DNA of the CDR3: TGTGCCACCAGCCAGAGCTGGAACACTGAAGCTTTCTTT. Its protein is CATSQSWNTEAFF.

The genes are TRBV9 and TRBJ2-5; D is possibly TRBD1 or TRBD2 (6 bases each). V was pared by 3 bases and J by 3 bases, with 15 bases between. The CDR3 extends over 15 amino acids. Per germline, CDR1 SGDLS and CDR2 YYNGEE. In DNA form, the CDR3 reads TGTGCCAGCAGCGGGAGAGGGGGGTCCAAAGAGACCCAGTACTTC. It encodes CASSGRGGSKETQYF.

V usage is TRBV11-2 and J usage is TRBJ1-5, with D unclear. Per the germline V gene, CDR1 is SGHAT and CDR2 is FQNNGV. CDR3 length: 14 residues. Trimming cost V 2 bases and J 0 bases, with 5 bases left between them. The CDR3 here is CASSLRASNQPQHF. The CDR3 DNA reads TGTGCCAGCAGCTTAAGGGCTAGCAATCAGCCCCAGCATTTT.

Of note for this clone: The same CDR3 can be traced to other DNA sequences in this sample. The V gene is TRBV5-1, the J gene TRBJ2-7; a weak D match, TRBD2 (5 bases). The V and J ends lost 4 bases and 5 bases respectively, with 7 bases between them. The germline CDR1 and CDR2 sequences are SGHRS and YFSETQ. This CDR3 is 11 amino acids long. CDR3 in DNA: TGCGCCAGCAGCCTGGAGGACGAGCAGTACTTC. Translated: CASSLEDEQYF.

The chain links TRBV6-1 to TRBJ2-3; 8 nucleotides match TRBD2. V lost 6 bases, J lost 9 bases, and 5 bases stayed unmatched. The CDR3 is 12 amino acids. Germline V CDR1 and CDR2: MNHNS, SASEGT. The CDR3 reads CASSSGSETQYF. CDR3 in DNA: TGTGCCAGCAGCAGCGGGAGCGAAACGCAGTATTTT.

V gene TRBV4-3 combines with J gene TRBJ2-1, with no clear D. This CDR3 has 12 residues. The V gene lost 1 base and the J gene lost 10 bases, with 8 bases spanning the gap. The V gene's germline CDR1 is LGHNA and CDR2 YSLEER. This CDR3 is CASSQAKREQFF. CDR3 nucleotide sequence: TGCGCCAGCAGCCAAGCGAAAAGGGAGCAGTTCTTC.

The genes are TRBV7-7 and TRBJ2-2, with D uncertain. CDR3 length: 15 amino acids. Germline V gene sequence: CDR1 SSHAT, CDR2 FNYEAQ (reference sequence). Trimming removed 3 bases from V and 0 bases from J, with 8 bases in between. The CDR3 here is CASSFGGTNTGELFF. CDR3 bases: TGTGCCAGCAGCTTTGGCGGTACGAACACCGGGGAGCTGTTTTTT.

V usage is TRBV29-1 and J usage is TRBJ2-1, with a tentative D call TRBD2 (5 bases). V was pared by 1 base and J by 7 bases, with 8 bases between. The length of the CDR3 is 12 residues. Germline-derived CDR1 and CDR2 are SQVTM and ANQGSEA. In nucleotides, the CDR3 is TGCAGCGTTGAAGCGGACTGGAATGAGCAGTTCTTC. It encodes CSVEADWNEQFF.

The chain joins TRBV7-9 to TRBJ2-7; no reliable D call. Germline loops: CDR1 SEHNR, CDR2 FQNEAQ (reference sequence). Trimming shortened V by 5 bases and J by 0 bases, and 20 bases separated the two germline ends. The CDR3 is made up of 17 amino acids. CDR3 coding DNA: TGTGCCAGCAGCCTTCGCGGCGGCAGGTTAAGCTCCTACGAGCAGTACTTC. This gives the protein CASSLRGGRLSSYEQYF.

The CDR3 is CASRETTGFEKLFF. The CDR3 nucleotides are TGTGCCAGCAGAGAGACCACAGGGTTTGAAAAACTGTTTTTT. The V gene is TRBV11-2, the J gene TRBJ1-4; perhaps TRBD1 as D (6 bases). Per germline, CDR1 SGHAT and CDR2 FQNNGV. Trimming removed 6 bases at V and 7 bases at J, with 15 bases between. This CDR3 is 14 amino acids long.

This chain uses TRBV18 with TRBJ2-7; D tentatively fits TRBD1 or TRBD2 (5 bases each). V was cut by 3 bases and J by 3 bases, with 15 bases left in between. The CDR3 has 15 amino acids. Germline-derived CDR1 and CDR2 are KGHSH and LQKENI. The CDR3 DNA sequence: TGTGCCAGCTCACCCCGAACGGGACGGGTCTACGAGCAGTACTTC. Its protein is CASSPRTGRVYEQYF.

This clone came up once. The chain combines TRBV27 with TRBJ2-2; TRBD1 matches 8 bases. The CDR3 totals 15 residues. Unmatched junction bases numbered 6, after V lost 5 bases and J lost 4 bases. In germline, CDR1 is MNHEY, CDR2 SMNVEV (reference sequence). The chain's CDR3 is CASSSRGRGTGELFF. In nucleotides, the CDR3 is TGTGCCAGCAGTAGCAGGGGGCGTGGCACCGGGGAGCTGTTTTTT.

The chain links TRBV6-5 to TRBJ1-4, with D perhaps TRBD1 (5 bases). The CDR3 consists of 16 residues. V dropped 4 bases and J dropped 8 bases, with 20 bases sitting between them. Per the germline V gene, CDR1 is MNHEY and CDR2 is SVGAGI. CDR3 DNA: TGTGCCAGCAGTTTTAGGGGTCCACGAGCTCCAGAAAAACTGTTTTTT. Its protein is CASSFRGPRAPEKLFF.

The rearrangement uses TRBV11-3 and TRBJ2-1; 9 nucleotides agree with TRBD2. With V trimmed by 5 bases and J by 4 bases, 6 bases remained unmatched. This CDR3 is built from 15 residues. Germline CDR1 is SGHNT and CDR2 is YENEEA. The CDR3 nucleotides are TGTGCCAGCAGCCGGACTAGCGACTTTTACAATGAGCAGTTCTTC. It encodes CASSRTSDFYNEQFF. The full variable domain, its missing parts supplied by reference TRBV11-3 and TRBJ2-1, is EAGVVQSPRYKIIEKKQPVAFWCNPISGHNTLYWYLQNLGQGPELLIRYENEEAVDDSQLPKDRFSAERLKGVDSTLKIQPAELGDSAVYLCASSRTSDFYNEQFFGPGTRLTVL.

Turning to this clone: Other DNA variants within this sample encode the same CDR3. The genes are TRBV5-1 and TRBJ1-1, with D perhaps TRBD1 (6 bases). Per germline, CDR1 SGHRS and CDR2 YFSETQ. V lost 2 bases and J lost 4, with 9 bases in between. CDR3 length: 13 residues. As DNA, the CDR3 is TGCGCCAGCAGCTTACAGGGCGCCACTGAAGCTTTCTTT. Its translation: CASSLQGATEAFF.

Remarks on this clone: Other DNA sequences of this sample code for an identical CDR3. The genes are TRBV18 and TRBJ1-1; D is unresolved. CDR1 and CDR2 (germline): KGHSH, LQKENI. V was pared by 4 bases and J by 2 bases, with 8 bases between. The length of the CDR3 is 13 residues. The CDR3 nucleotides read TGTGCCAGCTCACGTACGGGCAACACTGAAGCTTTCTTT. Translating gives CASSRTGNTEAFF.

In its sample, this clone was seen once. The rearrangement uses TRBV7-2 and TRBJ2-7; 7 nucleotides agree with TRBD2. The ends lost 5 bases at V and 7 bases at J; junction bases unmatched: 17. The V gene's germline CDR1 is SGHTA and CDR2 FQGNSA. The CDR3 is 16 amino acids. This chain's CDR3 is CASSQRRLARGVEQYF. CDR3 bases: TGTGCCAGCAGCCAGCGGAGACTAGCCAGAGGGGTGGAGCAGTACTTC.

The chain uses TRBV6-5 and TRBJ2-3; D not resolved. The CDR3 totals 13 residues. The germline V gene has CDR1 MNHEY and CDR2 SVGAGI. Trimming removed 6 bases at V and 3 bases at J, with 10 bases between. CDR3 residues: CASRLLRTDTQYF. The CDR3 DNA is TGTGCCAGCAGACTGCTACGGACAGATACGCAGTATTTT.

The DNA for the CDR3 is TGTGCCAGCACCAGGGGACTAGCGGGAGGTTCGAGCTCCTACAATGAGCAGTTCTTC. Its translation is CASTRGLAGGSSSYNEQFF. V is TRBV11-2 and J is TRBJ2-1, with 15 bases aligning to TRBD2. Looked up from germline, CDR1 is SGHAT and CDR2 is FQNNGV. The CDR3 length is 19 residues. The ends lost 7 bases at V and 0 bases at J; junction bases unmatched: 10.